The rows below give T cell receptor beta chains drawn from one sample of a study of OX40 agonist ivuxolimab in advanced cancers. Libraries were prepared by immunoSEQ multiplex PCR; TCRdb keeps only in-frame clonotypes and omits some of them. The data show over 70,000 clones, roughly 82% seen once. The sequencing here drew on CD4+ or CD8+ T cells sorted from blood, taken in a trial of the OX40 agonist ivuxolimab. The receptors shown here come from an adult with an advanced solid tumor such as melanoma, head and neck, liver or kidney cancer. Both conserved end residues are part of each CDR3. A D gene is named only where the DNA matches it firmly. Clone size is stated in some rows and not others, as once, few, many or a class when expanded.

v_gene,j_gene,d_gene,abundance,CDR3nt,CDR3aa
TRBV30,TRBJ1-5,.,.,TGTGCCTGGACAAAAGGACACCTCAGCAATCAGCCCCAGCATTTT,CAWTKGHLSNQPQHF
TRBV19,TRBJ1-5,.,.,TGTGCCAGTGGGCGGGGGGGCCAGCAGCCCCAGCATTTT,CASGRGGQQPQHF
TRBV5-1,TRBJ2-7,.,.,TGCGCCAGCAGCCCCGATGGACAGCCGTTCTACGAGCAGTACTTC,CASSPDGQPFYEQYF
TRBV12-5,TRBJ2-3,.,.,TGTGCTAGTGGTTTTGGGCTAGCCAAAACAGATACGCAGTATTTT,CASGFGLAKTDTQYF
TRBV10-1,TRBJ2-7,.,.,TGCGCCAGCAGTGACCCTTTAGGAGACAGAAGCTACGAGCAGTACTTC,CASSDPLGDRSYEQYF
TRBV7-9,TRBJ1-4,TRBD1,.,TGTGCCAGCAGCTCACCGACAGGGATTAATGAAAAACTGTTTTTT,CASSSPTGINEKLFF
TRBV9,TRBJ1-1,.,.,TGTGCCAGCAGCGTAGCAAACAGCATGAACACTGAAGCTTTCTTT,CASSVANSMNTEAFF
TRBV7-2,TRBJ1-1,.,.,TGTGCCAGCAGCTTCTACAGTTACACTGAAGCTTTCTTT,CASSFYSYTEAFF
TRBV6-1,TRBJ1-5,TRBD1,.,TGTGCCAGCTCGCGACAGGGGGCCGGTCAGCCCCAGCATTTT,CASSRQGAGQPQHF
TRBV4-2,TRBJ2-1,TRBD2,.,TGTGCCAGCAGCCAAGATCGGGCTAGCGGGGGCCCCTACAATGAGCAGTTCTTC,CASSQDRASGGPYNEQFF
TRBV7-9,TRBJ1-2,TRBD1,.,TGTGCCAGCAGCGCTTCTGTTATCAGGGGGTTCTTC,CASSASVIRGFF
TRBV14,TRBJ1-1,.,.,TGTGCCAGCAGCCACAACAGGGTGCTTTTCGGGAATGAAGCTTTCTTT,CASSHNRVLFGNEAFF
TRBV27,TRBJ1-2,TRBD1,.,TGTGCCAGCAGTTTAGTACCGGACAGGGGGCTGAATGGCTACACCTTC,CASSLVPDRGLNGYTF
TRBV7-2,TRBJ1-5,.,.,TGTGCCAGCAGCTTATTAGGCGTAGTGAGCAATCAGCCCCAGCATTTT,CASSLLGVVSNQPQHF
TRBV7-8,TRBJ2-1,TRBD1,.,TGTGCCAGCAGCTTAGTATCTGGGCAGGGGGCGAAGGTCAATGAGCAGTTCTTC,CASSLVSGQGAKVNEQFF
TRBV7-2,TRBJ2-6,.,.,TGTGCCAGCAGCCAACAAGTATCAGGGGCCAACGTCCTGACTTTC,CASSQQVSGANVLTF
TRBV6-6,TRBJ1-1,.,.,TGTGCCAGCAGTTATCCCCCTCAGAGCACTGAAGCTTTCTTT,CASSYPPQSTEAFF
TRBV10-3,TRBJ2-7,TRBD2,.,TGTGCCATCAGTTCGACTAGCGCGCCCTACGAGCAGTACTTC,CAISSTSAPYEQYF
TRBV19,TRBJ1-1,TRBD1,once,TGTGCCAGTAGTATTGGACAGGTCGTTGGAGCTTTCTTT,CASSIGQVVGAFF